These 21 T cell receptor beta chains share one sample of origin, sequenced in a study of cytomegalovirus exposure and HLA in healthy donors. PCR involved 60 Vbeta and 13 Jbeta primers. Only in-frame clones appear in the TCRdb table, and some are missing; sequencing was by immunoSEQ multiplex PCR. Of around 170,000 clones in the sample, roughly 80% were seen once. Sequenced: PBMCs. The receptors were gathered from a man in his fifties or sixties in good health and CMV-seronegative.

The chain is built from TRBV29-1 and TRBJ1-1; no clear D gene. The germline V gene encodes CDR1 SQVTM and CDR2 ANQGSEA. There are 12 residues in the CDR3. The V and J ends lost 4 bases and 0 bases respectively, with 6 bases between them. CDR3 nucleotide sequence: TGCAGCGTTGTAAGCTTGAACACTGAAGCTTTCTTT. Translating it yields CSVVSLNTEAFF.

About this clone itself: At one boundary the junction diverges from the germline segment, which might be a read error. This chain uses TRBV27 with TRBJ2-2, with a possible D match to TRBD2 (6 bases). The CDR3 runs 12 residues. CDR1 is MNHEY, CDR2 SMNVEV, per germline (reference sequence). The CDR3 DNA reads as TGTGCCAGCAGTTTACTTGGCCGGGAGCTATTTTTT. This translates into CASSLLGRELFF.

The J gene is TRBJ2-3, the V gene TRBV19; TRBD2 might be the D (5 bases). The V gene's germline CDR1 is LNHDA and CDR2 SQIVND (reference sequence). The CDR3 consists of 13 residues. The V gene lost 7 bases and the J gene lost 3 bases, with 11 bases spanning the gap. The CDR3 here is CASMTGWTDTQYF. The CDR3 DNA reads as TGTGCCAGTATGACGGGGTGGACAGATACGCAGTATTTT.

The gene calls are TRBV5-1 and TRBJ2-1; 7 bases are shared with TRBD2. Germline loops: CDR1 SGHRS, CDR2 YFSETQ. The V segment lost 4 bases and the J segment 3 bases; nucleotides outside the gene matches: 10. The CDR3 has 16 amino acids. CDR3 DNA sequence: TGCGCCAGCAGCGTTAAGGTGGGAGGGGTCTACAATGAGCAGTTCTTC. It yields the protein CASSVKVGGVYNEQFF.

The CDR3 nucleotides read TGTGCCAGCAGCCCTGCCACAGTTCAAGCTTTCTTT. This codes for CASSPATVQAFF. V and J are TRBV7-9 and TRBJ1-1; no definite D call. The CDR3 totals 12 residues. Trimming cost V 5 bases and J 9 bases, with 13 bases left between them. The germline CDR1 and CDR2 sequences are SEHNR and FQNEAQ (reference sequence).

The V and J genes are TRBV10-1 and TRBJ2-7; TRBD2 might be the D (7 bases). The CDR3 runs 16 residues. Trimming removed 2 bases from V and 0 bases from J, with 14 bases in between. The germline CDR1 and CDR2 sequences are WNHNN and SYGVQD (reference sequence). The CDR3 is CASSEVRGGVSYEQYF. The CDR3 nucleotides are TGCGCCAGCAGTGAGGTTAGGGGGGGCGTCTCCTACGAGCAGTACTTC.

A few counts support this clone. The CDR3, as DNA: TGTGCCAGCAAAGGGGATAGCAATCAGCCCCAGCATTTT. Encoded protein: CASKGDSNQPQHF. The V and J genes are TRBV6-1 and TRBJ1-5; the D gene is possibly TRBD1 (5 bases). This CDR3 contains 13 residues. V was shortened by 7 bases and J by 0 bases, with 7 bases between the two germline ends. Germline CDR1 and CDR2: MNHNS and SASEGT.

The J gene is TRBJ2-7, the V gene TRBV4-3; possible D gene TRBD2, 5 bases. V lost 1 base and J 9 bases, leaving 16 bases between the germline ends. Germline values: CDR1 LGHNA, CDR2 YSLEER. CDR3 length: 14 amino acids. The CDR3 DNA reads TGCGCCAGCAGCCAAGGGCCCCTGATAGCGTGGCAGTACTTC. Amino acid sequence: CASSQGPLIAWQYF.

The genes are TRBV2 and TRBJ2-5; TRBD1 agrees at 7 bases. The CDR3 totals 14 residues. Trimming removed 9 bases from V and 4 bases from J; junction bases left unmatched: 11. Germline CDR1 SNHLY, CDR2 FYNNEI. Here the CDR3 reads CARSPGQNIETQYF. In DNA, the CDR3 is TGTGCCAGATCACCGGGACAGAACATAGAGACCCAGTACTTC.

V is TRBV18 and J is TRBJ2-5, with 10 nucleotides matching TRBD2. From germline, CDR1 is KGHSH and CDR2 LQKENI. This CDR3 is 16 amino acids long. J gave up 4 bases and V 3 bases, and 8 bases lay outside the gene matches. CDR3 amino acids: CASSPQAGGPGETQYF. CDR3 DNA sequence: TGTGCCAGCTCACCTCAAGCGGGGGGGCCTGGAGAGACCCAGTACTTC.

This clone was detected a few times. The chain is built from TRBV13 and TRBJ1-1, with D perhaps TRBD1 (5 bases). Germline lookup yields CDR1 PRHDT and CDR2 FYEKMQ (reference sequence). V was clipped by 3 bases and J by 3 bases, with 17 bases between them. This CDR3 has 16 residues. CDR3 in amino acids: CASSLGWGGEYTEAFF. CDR3 nucleotides: TGTGCCAGCAGCTTGGGATGGGGGGGAGAGTACACTGAAGCTTTCTTT. The full variable domain, with the rest looked up from reference TRBV13 and TRBJ1-1, is AAGVIQSPRHLIKEKRETATLKCYPIPRHDTVYWYQQGPGQDPQFLISFYEKMQSDKGSIPDRFSAQQFSDYHSELNMSSLELGDSALYFCASSLGWGGEYTEAFFGQGTRLTVV.

The chain recombines TRBV19 with TRBJ1-1; 8 positions match TRBD1. Germline V gives CDR1 LNHDA, CDR2 SQIVND (reference sequence). V lost 3 bases to trimming and J lost 0 bases; unmatched junction nucleotides: 6. This CDR3 has 16 residues. The CDR3 here is CASSIRQGTLNTEAFF. In DNA, the CDR3 is TGTGCCAGTAGTATCCGACAGGGGACACTGAACACTGAAGCTTTCTTT.

The V call is TRBV7-8, the J call TRBJ1-4; TRBD1 might be the D (6 bases). Per germline, CDR1 SGHVS and CDR2 FQNEAQ. Trimming removed 4 bases at V and 4 bases at J, with 10 bases between. This CDR3 region has 14 residues. The CDR3 reads CASSSTGRNEKLFF. CDR3 bases: TGTGCCAGCAGCTCGACAGGACGTAATGAAAAACTGTTTTTT.

This clone is medium-sized by share. This chain joins TRBV6-6 and TRBJ2-7, with a tentative D call TRBD2 (7 bases). Germline V gives CDR1 MNHNY, CDR2 SVGAGI (reference sequence). The CDR3 extends over 15 amino acids. V was trimmed by 0 bases and J by 3 bases, leaving 12 bases between them. CDR3 protein: CASSYSGGANYEQYF. Written as DNA, the CDR3 is TGTGCCAGCAGTTACTCGGGGGGGGCAAACTACGAGCAGTACTTC.

This rearrangement joins TRBV27 to TRBJ1-1, with D possibly matching TRBD1 (6 bases). V was cut by 3 bases and J by 2 bases, with 16 bases left in between. Germline CDR1 is MNHEY and CDR2 is SMNVEV (reference sequence). The CDR3 consists of 16 residues. The CDR3 reads CASSFDRRWANTEAFF. The CDR3 nucleotides are TGTGCCAGCAGTTTCGACAGGCGGTGGGCTAACACTGAAGCTTTCTTT.

The V call is TRBV7-2, the J call TRBJ2-5, with TRBD2 matching 12 bases. The CDR3 spans 16 residues. Germline assignment: CDR1 SGHTA and CDR2 FQGNSA. V trimming: 5 bases; J trimming: 0 bases; junction bases outside the gene matches: 4. The CDR3 loop reads CASSPGTSGYQETQYF. The CDR3 DNA reads as TGTGCCAGCAGCCCGGGGACTAGCGGGTACCAAGAGACCCAGTACTTC.

The chain carries TRBV12-5 and TRBJ2-5, with TRBD2 as a possible D gene (7 bases). Germline V CDR1 and CDR2: LGHNT, FRNRAP. This CDR3 is built from 17 residues. Trimming pared 1 base from V and 2 bases from J, leaving 17 bases between. The CDR3, as DNA: TGTGCTAGTGGTTTGGGCGGCGGGGGCCAGCTTCAAGAGACCCAGTACTTC. Amino acids: CASGLGGGGQLQETQYF.

The chain employs TRBV2 and TRBJ1-1; tentatively, D is TRBD1 (5 bases). CDR1 SNHLY and CDR2 FYNNEI come from the germline V gene. V lost 7 bases and J lost 0, with 12 bases in between. The CDR3 is 14 amino acids. CDR3 region: CASTQGIMNTEAFF. The CDR3 DNA reads TGTGCCAGCACTCAGGGAATCATGAACACTGAAGCTTTCTTT.

This clone turned up a few times. The V gene is TRBV5-4, the J gene TRBJ1-2, with TRBD1 as a possible D gene (6 bases). In germline, CDR1 is SGHNT, CDR2 YYREEE (reference sequence). There are 13 residues in the CDR3. The V end was cut by 0 bases, the J end by 3 bases, with 6 bases between. The CDR3: CASSLDRDYGYTF. The CDR3 DNA sequence: TGTGCCAGCAGCTTGGACAGGGACTATGGCTACACCTTC.

The chain couples TRBV4-1 to TRBJ1-2; the match to TRBD1 covers 8 bases. Germline V gene sequence: CDR1 MGHRA, CDR2 YSYEKL. The CDR3 length is 16 residues. V lost 3 bases, J lost 4 bases, and 10 bases stayed unmatched. Here the CDR3 reads CASSHPGGQAVYGYTF. The CDR3 region has the DNA TGCGCCAGCAGCCACCCTGGGGGACAGGCTGTCTATGGCTACACCTTC.

The CDR3 DNA reads TGTGCCAGCTCACCGGCCTCTCAGGGGGCGCAGGTCAATGAGCAGTTCTTC. Encoded protein: CASSPASQGAQVNEQFF. V and J are TRBV18 and TRBJ2-1, with 8 bases aligning to TRBD1. This CDR3 contains 17 residues. CDR1 and CDR2 (germline): KGHSH, LQKENI. V lost 3 bases to trimming and J lost 6 bases; unmatched junction nucleotides: 13.